This TCR beta chain derives from a study of blood T cell repertoires in COVID-19. Generated by immunoSEQ multiplex PCR, the TCRdb table keeps only in-frame clones and is missing some. Among roughly 250,000 clones listed, about 88% were seen once. Germline V lookup: CDR1 LGHDT, CDR2 YNNKEL (reference sequence). The CDR3 is 15 amino acids. Trimming stripped 3 bases from V and 2 bases from J, with 13 bases between. Sequenced input: peripheral blood. This sequence joins TRBV3-1 (or the pseudogene TRBV3-2) and TRBJ2-5, with D possibly matching TRBD2 (6 bases). This receptor was identified in a man aged 40-55 years with acute or convalescent COVID-19. Written as DNA, the CDR3 is TGTGCCAGCAGCCAGGCTGAGGGGAGGCAAGAGACCCAGTACTTC. This sequence encodes CASSQAEGRQETQYF.